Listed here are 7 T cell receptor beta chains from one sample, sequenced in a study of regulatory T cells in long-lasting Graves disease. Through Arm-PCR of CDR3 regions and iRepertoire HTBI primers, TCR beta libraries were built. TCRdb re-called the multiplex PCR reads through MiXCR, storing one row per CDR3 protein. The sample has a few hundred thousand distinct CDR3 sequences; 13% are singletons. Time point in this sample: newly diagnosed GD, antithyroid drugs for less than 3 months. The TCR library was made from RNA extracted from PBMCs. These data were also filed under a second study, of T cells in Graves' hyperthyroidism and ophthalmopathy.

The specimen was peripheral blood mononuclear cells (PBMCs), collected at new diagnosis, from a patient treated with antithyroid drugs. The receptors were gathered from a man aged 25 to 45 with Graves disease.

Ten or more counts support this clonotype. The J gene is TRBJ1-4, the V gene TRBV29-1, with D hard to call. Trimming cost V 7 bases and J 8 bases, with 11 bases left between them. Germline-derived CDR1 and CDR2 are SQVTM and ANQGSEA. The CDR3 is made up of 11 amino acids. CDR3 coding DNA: TGCAGCGGTTCACGGGAAGAAAAACTGTTTTTT. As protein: CSGSREEKLFF.

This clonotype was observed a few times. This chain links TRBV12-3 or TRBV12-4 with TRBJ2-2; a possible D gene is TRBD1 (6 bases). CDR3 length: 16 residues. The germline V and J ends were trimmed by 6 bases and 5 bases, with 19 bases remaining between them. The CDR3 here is CASSSSKGTITGELFF. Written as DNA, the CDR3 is TGTGCCAGCAGCTCGTCTAAAGGGACAATAACCGGGGAGCTGTTTTTT.

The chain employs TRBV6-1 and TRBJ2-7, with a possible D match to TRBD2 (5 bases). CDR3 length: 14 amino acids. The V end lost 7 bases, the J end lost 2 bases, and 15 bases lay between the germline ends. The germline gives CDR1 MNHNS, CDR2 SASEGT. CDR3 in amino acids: CASTYEGFAYEQYF. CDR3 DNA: TGTGCCAGCACCTACGAGGGTTTCGCCTACGAGCAGTACTTC.

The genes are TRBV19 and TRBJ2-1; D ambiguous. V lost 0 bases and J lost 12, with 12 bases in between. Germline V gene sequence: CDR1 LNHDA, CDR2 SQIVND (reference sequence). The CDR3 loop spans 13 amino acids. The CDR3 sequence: CASSIDRLKGQFF. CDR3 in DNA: TGTGCCAGTAGTATAGACCGACTCAAAGGGCAGTTCTTC.

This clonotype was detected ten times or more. This chain's CDR3 is CAWSPSGRPFYGYTF. In DNA form, the CDR3 reads TGTGCCTGGAGTCCATCGGGACGCCCGTTCTATGGCTACACCTTC. This chain connects TRBV30 to TRBJ1-2; TRBD1 is a possible D gene (5 bases). Germline-derived CDR1 and CDR2 are GTSNPN and SVGIG (reference sequence). The germline V and J ends were trimmed by 2 bases and 4 bases, with 17 bases remaining between them. CDR3 length: 15 residues. Full variable domain (rest looked up from reference TRBV30 and TRBJ1-2): SQTIHQWPATLVQPVGSPLSLECTVEGTSNPNLYWYRQAAGRGLQLLFYSVGIGQISSEVPQNLSASRPQDRQFILSSKKLLLSDSGFYLCAWSPSGRPFYGYTFGSGTRLTVV.

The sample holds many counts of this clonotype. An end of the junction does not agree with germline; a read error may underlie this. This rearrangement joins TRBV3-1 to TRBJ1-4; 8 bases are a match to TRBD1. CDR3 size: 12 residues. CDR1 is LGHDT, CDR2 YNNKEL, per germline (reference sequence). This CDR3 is CASSEDRGKLFF. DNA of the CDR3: TGTGCCAGCAGCGAAGACAGGGGAAAACTGTTTTTT.

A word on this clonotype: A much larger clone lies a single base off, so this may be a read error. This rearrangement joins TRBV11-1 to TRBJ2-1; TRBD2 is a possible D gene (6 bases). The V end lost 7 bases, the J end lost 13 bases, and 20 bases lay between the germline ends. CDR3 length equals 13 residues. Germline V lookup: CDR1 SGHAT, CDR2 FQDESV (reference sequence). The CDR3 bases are TGTGCCAGCAACCAGGGACTTCAAGAGACCCAGTTCTTC. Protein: CASNQGLQETQFF.